One sample yielded the 9 T cell receptor beta chains listed below, sequenced in a study of blood T cells in healthy people across ages. It was with a sample-barcoded 5' primer and a J-beta primer mix that a second PCR of roughly 7 to 12 cycles was run. MiXCR was run by TCRdb on the 5' RACE reads, yielding one entry per CDR3 protein. The sample lists around 500,000 distinct CDR3 sequences, around half seen once, with under 30% in the top ten. The sequenced sample consisted of blood. These receptors came from a man older than 75 in good health.

The CDR3 spells CSASAGQGYDGYTF. The CDR3 DNA sequence: TGCAGTGCTAGCGCGGGACAGGGGTACGACGGCTACACCTTC. V gene TRBV20-1 combines with J gene TRBJ1-2, with 10 bases fitting TRBD1. J lost 8 bases, V lost 3 bases, and 9 bases had no gene match. CDR1 and CDR2 from the germline V gene are DFQATT and SNEGSKA (reference sequence). The CDR3 is 14 residues long.

The CDR3 sequence: CSAGGQGANYGYTF. In DNA, the CDR3 is TGCAGTGCGGGGGGACAGGGCGCTAACTATGGCTACACCTTC. This sequence joins TRBV20-1 and TRBJ1-2; 9 bases fit TRBD1. CDR3 length equals 14 residues. Germline CDR1 and CDR2: DFQATT and SNEGSKA (reference sequence). The V gene end was trimmed by 6 bases and the J gene end by 0 bases; junction bases not matched to a gene: 5.

The CDR3 bases are TGTGCCAGCAGTGAAGGGTGTGGCTACACCTTC. This sequence encodes CASSEGCGYTF. V and J are TRBV27 and TRBJ1-2; no clear D. CDR1 and CDR2 (germline): MNHEY, SMNVEV (reference sequence). This CDR3 is built from 11 residues. Trimming pared 5 bases from V and 7 bases from J, leaving 8 bases between.

The chain recombines TRBV20-1 with TRBJ1-2, with TRBD1 matching over 12 bases. This CDR3 is built from 14 residues. Germline assignment: CDR1 DFQATT and CDR2 SNEGSKA (reference sequence). The V segment lost 5 bases and the J segment 3 bases; nucleotides outside the gene matches: 4. For the CDR3, the DNA is TGCAGTGCTTCCGGGACAGGGGGCGACTATGGCTACACCTTC. Translation gives CSASGTGGDYGYTF.

The genes are TRBV9 and TRBJ2-4; TRBD2 is a possible D gene (6 bases). The CDR3 runs 14 residues. V lost 7 bases to trimming and J lost 6 bases, with 17 bases between them. CDR1 and CDR2 (germline): SGDLS, YYNGEE. The CDR3 nucleotides read TGTGCCAGCGCCTCGGGGGTAGCCCCAAACATTCAGTACTTC. Translating it yields CASASGVAPNIQYF.

This clonotype was observed at least ten times. The chain is built from TRBV6-6 and TRBJ2-7; D unresolved. Germline V lookup: CDR1 MNHNY, CDR2 SVGAGI (reference sequence). The CDR3 runs to 13 residues. V was pared by 0 bases and J by 3 bases, with 6 bases between. The DNA for the CDR3 is TGTGCCAGCAGTTACTCCCGGTTCTACGAGCAGTACTTC. Its translation: CASSYSRFYEQYF.

The chain combines TRBV4-3 with TRBJ1-2; D is possibly TRBD1 (6 bases). The V end was cut by 3 bases, the J end by 8 bases, with 16 bases between. The CDR3 loop spans 14 amino acids. In germline, CDR1 is LGHNA, CDR2 YSLEER. CDR3 nucleotide sequence: TGCGCCAGCAGCCACGGTAGGGGGGCTGGCGGCTACACCTTC. It yields the protein CASSHGRGAGGYTF.

The V and J genes are TRBV20-1 and TRBJ1-1; D not certain. Germline values: CDR1 DFQATT, CDR2 SNEGSKA (reference sequence). V gave up 5 bases and J gave up 0 bases, with 13 bases separating them. This CDR3 contains 14 residues. CDR3 region: CSAFQFGVNTEAFF. The CDR3 DNA follows: TGCAGTGCTTTTCAGTTTGGAGTGAACACTGAAGCTTTCTTT.

This clonotype showed up just once. CDR3 amino acids: CASSFRRGLGEQYF. The CDR3 nucleotides read TGTGCCAGCAGTTTTCGAAGGGGGCTCGGCGAGCAGTACTTC. V usage is TRBV28 and J usage is TRBJ2-7; the match to TRBD1 covers 7 bases. V shed 3 bases, J shed 6 bases, and the junction held 8 bases outside the gene matches. Per germline, CDR1 MDHEN and CDR2 SYDVKM. There are 14 residues in the CDR3.